Included here is one T cell receptor beta chain sequence, with context. Its antigen remains unidentified. This entry is derived from a study of post-analysis software for immune sequencing data. Study outcomes and limitations: There was significantly lower normalized Chao1 diversity in multiple sclerosis patients than in controls. By F measure, strong co-clustering occurred among samples prepared in the same batch.

Sequencing libraries made from TCR beta cDNA carried unique molecular identifiers. The T cell input of roughly 0.95 to 11 million gave roughly 500,000 cDNA molecules. TCRdb passed the PCR reads through MiXCR, listing each CDR3 protein once. This sample yields 740,000 or so distinct CDR3 sequences, of which about 50% are seen a single time; under 6% belongs to the top ten. This TCR was recovered from a girl aged 5 to 17 with multiple sclerosis. Input material: blood.

CDR3 in amino acids: CSVDGAGGGETQYF. CDR3 DNA: TGCAGCGTTGATGGGGCGGGGGGAGGAGAGACCCAGTACTTC. V gene TRBV29-1 combines with J gene TRBJ2-5; 8 nucleotides line up with TRBD2. CDR1 and CDR2 from the germline V gene are SQVTM and ANQGSEA. The CDR3 is 14 amino acids. V lost 3 bases and J lost 4; bases outside the gene matches: 7.